One sample yielded the 31 T cell receptor beta chains listed below, sequenced in a study of blood T cells in healthy people across ages. A sample-barcoded 5' primer and a J-beta primer mix were used in a second PCR of about 7 to 12 cycles. One entry per CDR3 protein results from TCRdb running MiXCR on the 5' RACE reads. The sample has around 1.5 million distinct CDR3 sequences, approximately 40% seen once; the top ten hold roughly 7.9%. Sequences were obtained from blood. These receptors came from a woman aged 18-29 years in good health.

This clonotype has more than one count but fewer than ten. This chain uses TRBV6-5 with TRBJ2-3, with no clear D. Trimming pared 5 bases from V and 5 bases from J, leaving 11 bases between. CDR3 length equals 13 residues. Germline lookup yields CDR1 MNHEY and CDR2 SVGAGI. CDR3 amino acids: CASSKPIGDTQYF. The CDR3, as DNA: TGTGCCAGCAGTAAACCAATAGGAGATACGCAGTATTTT.

This clonotype was observed a few times. V and J are TRBV7-9 and TRBJ2-3; TRBD2 matches 11 bases. Germline values: CDR1 SEHNR, CDR2 FQNEAQ (reference sequence). There are 18 residues in the CDR3. V shed 1 base, J shed 4 bases, and the junction held 10 bases outside the gene matches. This CDR3 reads CASSLEAASGGKSDTQYF. The CDR3 nucleotides are TGTGCCAGCAGCTTAGAGGCGGCTAGCGGGGGGAAGTCAGATACGCAGTATTTT. Full variable domain (rest looked up from reference TRBV7-9 and TRBJ2-3): DTGVSQNPRHKITKRGQNVTFRCDPISEHNRLYWYRQTLGQGPEFLTYFQNEAQLEKSRLLSDRFSAERPKGSFSTLEIQRTEQGDSAMYLCASSLEAASGGKSDTQYFGPGTRLTVL.

The chain employs TRBV20-1 and TRBJ2-7; 8 nucleotides align to TRBD2. Germline trimming cut 3 bases from V and 4 bases from J; bases unmatched to any gene: 14. CDR3 size: 16 residues. Germline values: CDR1 DFQATT, CDR2 SNEGSKA (reference sequence). Here the CDR3 reads CSASSQDPGTSYEQYF. For the CDR3, the DNA is TGCAGTGCTAGTAGCCAAGACCCCGGGACTAGTTACGAGCAGTACTTC.

The chain employs TRBV9 and TRBJ2-4; the D gene could be TRBD1 or TRBD2 (5 bases each). This CDR3 comprises 13 residues. Trimming shortened V by 2 bases and J by 5 bases, and 8 bases separated the two germline ends. Germline values: CDR1 SGDLS, CDR2 YYNGEE. The CDR3 DNA reads as TGTGCCAGCAGCGTCGGGACCGAAAACATTCAGTACTTC. Translated, it gives CASSVGTENIQYF.

This chain joins TRBV19 and TRBJ2-6, with a possible D match to TRBD2 (6 bases). Germline V gives CDR1 LNHDA, CDR2 SQIVND (reference sequence). V lost 7 bases, J lost 2 bases, and 9 bases lay in between. The CDR3 spans 14 residues. The DNA of the CDR3 is TGTGCCAGTAAGGAGGGCCCTGGGGCCAACGTCCTGACTTTC. It translates to CASKEGPGANVLTF.

The gene calls are TRBV11-2 and TRBJ2-7; unclear D gene. From germline, CDR1 is SGHAT and CDR2 FQNNGV. Trimming stripped 3 bases from V and 0 bases from J, with 9 bases between. The CDR3 length is 14 residues. For the CDR3, the DNA is TGTGCCAGCAGCTTGTGGGTAGACTCCTACGAGCAGTACTTC. Translation gives CASSLWVDSYEQYF.

In its sample, this clonotype was seen a few times. The chain is built from TRBV20-1 and TRBJ2-7; 13 nucleotides match TRBD2. The V gene's germline CDR1 is DFQATT and CDR2 SNEGSKA (reference sequence). The CDR3 loop spans 14 amino acids. The ends lost 5 bases at V and 3 bases at J; junction bases unmatched: 4. The DNA for the CDR3 is TGCAGTGCTCCTCGGACTAGCGGGAGCTACGAGCAGTACTTC. Amino acids: CSAPRTSGSYEQYF.

The chain links TRBV10-3 to TRBJ2-5; 11 positions match TRBD2. The J call may be wrong; the DNA end is better matched by TRBJ2-1. Germline loops: CDR1 ENHRY, CDR2 SYGVKD. The CDR3 covers 16 residues. The CDR3 DNA sequence: TGTGCCATCAGTGAACGACTAGCGGGGAAACAAGAGACCCAGTTCTTC. Its translation: CAISERLAGKQETQFF.

V is TRBV7-9 and J is TRBJ1-6; 10 positions match TRBD1. Germline V gene lookup returns CDR1 SEHNR and CDR2 FQNEAQ (reference sequence). V was pared by 5 bases and J by 2 bases, with 6 bases of the junction left unmatched. This CDR3 has 17 amino acids. In nucleotides, the CDR3 is TGTGCCAGCAGCGCAAGACAGGGGGCGCCCTATAATTCACCCCTCCACTTT. It encodes CASSARQGAPYNSPLHF. The variable domain in full, completed from reference TRBV7-9 and TRBJ1-6, reads DTGVSQNPRHKITKRGQNVTFRCDPISEHNRLYWYRQTLGQGPEFLTYFQNEAQLEKSRLLSDRFSAERPKGSFSTLEIQRTEQGDSAMYLCASSARQGAPYNSPLHFGNGTRLTVT.

This chain links TRBV2 with TRBJ1-5; D gene ambiguous. The CDR3 runs to 13 residues. Trimming stripped 6 bases from V and 4 bases from J, with 10 bases between. Germline-derived CDR1 and CDR2 are SNHLY and FYNNEI. The CDR3 is CASSQQTNQPQHF. CDR3 nucleotides: TGTGCCAGCAGCCAGCAAACTAATCAGCCCCAGCATTTT.

The table lists this clonotype with a few counts. This rearrangement joins TRBV6-5 to TRBJ1-2, with TRBD1 matching 9 bases. The germline gives CDR1 MNHEY, CDR2 SVGAGI. Unmatched junction bases numbered 12, after V lost 2 bases and J lost 8 bases. This CDR3 is built from 16 residues. The CDR3 here is CASSYMGQGSFWGYTF. DNA for the CDR3: TGTGCCAGCAGTTACATGGGACAGGGTTCTTTCTGGGGCTACACCTTC.

This clonotype was seen at least ten times. V and J are TRBV7-3 and TRBJ2-3; a weak D match, TRBD2 (6 bases). This CDR3 comprises 15 residues. Per the germline V gene, CDR1 is SGHTA and CDR2 is FQGTGA. V was pared by 5 bases and J by 0 bases, with 12 bases between. CDR3 amino acids: CASSPLAASTDTQYF. The CDR3 DNA follows: TGTGCCAGCAGCCCCTTAGCGGCGAGCACAGATACGCAGTATTTT.

The rearrangement links TRBV20-1 to TRBJ2-7; 9 nucleotides match TRBD2. Germline assignment: CDR1 DFQATT and CDR2 SNEGSKA (reference sequence). The CDR3 covers 13 residues. V was pared by 5 bases and J by 3 bases, with 5 bases of the junction left unmatched. Here the CDR3 reads CSADSGSNYEQYF. As DNA, the CDR3 is TGCAGTGCTGATAGCGGGAGTAACTACGAGCAGTACTTC.

The rearrangement joins TRBV7-7 to TRBJ2-2, with 10 bases lining up with TRBD2. V trimming: 5 bases; J trimming: 4 bases; junction bases outside the gene matches: 4. Per the germline V gene, CDR1 is SSHAT and CDR2 is FNYEAQ (reference sequence). The CDR3 runs to 15 residues. CDR3 loop: CASSPGLAVTGELFF. CDR3 DNA sequence: TGTGCCAGCAGCCCCGGACTAGCGGTCACCGGGGAGCTGTTTTTT.

In DNA form, the CDR3 reads TGTGCCAGCAGCAACTACAGGGACGGCTACACCTTC. It yields the protein CASSNYRDGYTF. The rearrangement links TRBV12-3 or TRBV12-4 to TRBJ1-2; TRBD1 is a possible D gene (6 bases). Trimming took off 6 bases at V and 8 bases at J, with 13 bases between the two ends. This CDR3 comprises 12 residues.

This clonotype was seen only a few times. The J gene is TRBJ2-3, the V gene TRBV3-1; D tentatively fits TRBD1 or TRBD2 (5 bases each). V lost 2 bases and J 6 bases, leaving 12 bases between the germline ends. CDR1 and CDR2 from the germline V gene are LGHDT and YNNKEL (reference sequence). This CDR3 is built from 14 residues. The CDR3 DNA is TGTGCCAGCAGCCAACAGGGACGGCCGGATACGCAGTATTTT. This codes for CASSQQGRPDTQYF.

This rearrangement joins TRBV20-1 to TRBJ1-2; tentative D call: TRBD1 (6 bases). With 0 bases removed from V and 10 bases from J, the gap between germline ends came to 15 bases. CDR1 and CDR2 from the germline V gene are DFQATT and SNEGSKA (reference sequence). This CDR3 is built from 13 residues. CDR3 sequence: CSARDVGALDYTF. The CDR3 coding sequence is TGCAGTGCTAGAGACGTGGGGGCCCTTGACTACACCTTC.

This clonotype showed up just a few times. This chain uses TRBV20-1 with TRBJ2-1; TRBD1 matches at 8 bases. The CDR3 spans 17 residues. The germline gives CDR1 DFQATT, CDR2 SNEGSKA (reference sequence). With V trimmed by 0 bases and J by 0 bases, 7 bases remained unmatched. The CDR3 protein is CSARDQGADSSYNEQFF. The CDR3 bases are TGCAGTGCTAGAGATCAGGGGGCGGATAGCTCCTACAATGAGCAGTTCTTC.

This clonotype was counted between two and nine times. DNA of the CDR3: TGTGCCAGCAGCTTACGGGCAGGGGGCACTGAAGCTTTCTTT. Its translation is CASSLRAGGTEAFF. This sequence joins TRBV7-2 and TRBJ1-1; 7 positions match TRBD1. Trimming removed 2 bases from V and 4 bases from J; junction bases left unmatched: 4. Looked up from germline, CDR1 is SGHTA and CDR2 is FQGNSA. The CDR3 runs 14 residues.

J is TRBJ1-1 and V is TRBV9; D is possibly TRBD1 (5 bases). There are 13 residues in the CDR3. CDR1 is SGDLS and CDR2 is YYNGEE in the germline V gene. The V end was cut by 5 bases, the J end by 6 bases, with 14 bases between. The CDR3 coding sequence is TGTGCCAGCAGTTCGGGGGGTTCCCCTGAAGCTTTCTTT. Protein product: CASSSGGSPEAFF.

V is TRBV19 and J is TRBJ2-2, with TRBD1 matching over 8 bases. Losses at the gene ends were 4 bases for V and 7 bases for J; bases not matched to a gene: 5. Germline V gene data show CDR1 as LNHDA and CDR2 as SQIVND (reference sequence). The CDR3 length is 14 residues. The CDR3 DNA sequence: TGTGCCAGTAGTACCACCGGACAGGGCGGGGAGCTGTTTTTT. This encodes CASSTTGQGGELFF.

This rearrangement joins TRBV20-1 to TRBJ1-4; a weak D match, TRBD1 (5 bases). V lost 6 bases, J lost 5 bases, and 16 bases lay in between. Germline V gene sequence: CDR1 DFQATT, CDR2 SNEGSKA (reference sequence). This CDR3 has 14 amino acids. Here the CDR3 DNA reads TGCAGTGCCCGCACTCGGGGGGGGAATGAAAAACTGTTTTTT. This sequence encodes CSARTRGGNEKLFF.

There are a few counts of this clonotype. V is TRBV20-1 and J is TRBJ2-4; weak D call: TRBD2 (5 bases). The V end was cut by 6 bases, the J end by 13 bases, with 31 bases between. This CDR3 is built from 16 residues. Germline values: CDR1 DFQATT, CDR2 SNEGSKA (reference sequence). The CDR3 region is CSAPRVAAGLSDRQYF. CDR3 in DNA: TGCAGTGCCCCGAGGGTTGCGGCAGGCCTATCGGATAGGCAGTACTTC.

This clonotype was detected only a few times. The chain recombines TRBV7-7 with TRBJ2-1, with 7 bases identical to TRBD1. The CDR3 loop spans 16 amino acids. The germline V gene has CDR1 SSHAT and CDR2 FNYEAQ (reference sequence). V shed 2 bases and J 6 bases; nucleotides not matched to a gene: 10. The CDR3 nucleotides read TGTGCCAGCAGCTTACACCAATACAGGGGATTCAATGAGCAGTTCTTC. It yields the protein CASSLHQYRGFNEQFF.

This clonotype was detected once. The chain combines TRBV2 with TRBJ2-5, with a possible D match to TRBD1 (6 bases). Germline-derived CDR1 and CDR2 are SNHLY and FYNNEI. The CDR3 is made up of 13 amino acids. V lost 9 bases and J 4 bases, leaving 15 bases between the germline ends. The CDR3 region is CASEIQGAETQYF. Here the CDR3 DNA reads TGTGCCAGTGAGATACAGGGCGCAGAGACCCAGTACTTC.

The V call is TRBV19, the J call TRBJ2-1; D possibly corresponds to TRBD1 (5 bases). The CDR3 is 16 amino acids. V was cut by 4 bases and J by 4 bases, with 17 bases left in between. Germline V gene lookup returns CDR1 LNHDA and CDR2 SQIVND (reference sequence). The CDR3: CASSTPGLRGYNEQFF. The CDR3 region has the DNA TGTGCCAGTAGTACCCCAGGGCTTAGGGGTTACAATGAGCAGTTCTTC.

This clonotype was counted only a few times. This chain uses TRBV4-1 with TRBJ1-2; D may be TRBD1 (5 bases). Trimming stripped 3 bases from V and 5 bases from J, with 16 bases between. CDR1 MGHRA and CDR2 YSYEKL come from the germline V gene. This CDR3 comprises 15 residues. The CDR3 nucleotides are TGCGCCAGCAGCCATTCCGGGACGGAAAAATATGGCTACACCTTC. Encoded protein: CASSHSGTEKYGYTF.

This chain connects TRBV20-1 to TRBJ1-5; D may be TRBD1 (5 bases). This CDR3 has 14 residues. V was trimmed by 3 bases and J by 3 bases, leaving 12 bases between them. Germline V gene lookup returns CDR1 DFQATT and CDR2 SNEGSKA (reference sequence). CDR3 nucleotides: TGCAGTGCTAGGTCCGGACAAGCCAATCAGCCCCAGCATTTT. Amino acids: CSARSGQANQPQHF.

This clonotype was seen at least ten times. The chain has TRBV12-3 or TRBV12-4 and TRBJ2-1; TRBD1 might be the D (6 bases). CDR3 length: 15 amino acids. V lost 5 bases to trimming and J lost 0 bases, with 11 bases between them. CDR3 in DNA: TGTGCCAGCAGTCTCAGGGGTACCTCCTACAATGAGCAGTTCTTC. Protein product: CASSLRGTSYNEQFF.

This clonotype occurred many times. The chain has TRBV29-1 and TRBJ2-3, with TRBD2 as a possible D gene (6 bases). The CDR3 has 12 residues. Germline CDR1 is SQVTM and CDR2 is ANQGSEA. The CDR3 DNA reads as TGCGGGGAGGCGGACTCGACAGATACGCAGTATTTT. Translated, it gives CGEADSTDTQYF.

This clonotype was observed many times. The chain uses TRBV20-1 and TRBJ2-7; 9 positions agree with TRBD1. The trim removed 6 bases at V and 6 bases at J, leaving 9 bases unmatched. This CDR3 has 13 residues. CDR1 is DFQATT and CDR2 is SNEGSKA in the germline V gene (reference sequence). The CDR3 region is CSAKDTGGGEQYF. The CDR3 DNA sequence: TGCAGTGCCAAGGATACAGGGGGCGGCGAGCAGTACTTC.